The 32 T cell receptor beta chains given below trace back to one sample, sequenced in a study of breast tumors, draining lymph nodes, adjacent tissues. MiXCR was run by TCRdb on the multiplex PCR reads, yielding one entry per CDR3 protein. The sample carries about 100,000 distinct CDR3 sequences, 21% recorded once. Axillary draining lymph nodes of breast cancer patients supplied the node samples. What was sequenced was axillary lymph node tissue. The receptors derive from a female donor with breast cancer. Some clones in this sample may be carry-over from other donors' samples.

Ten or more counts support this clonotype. CDR3 in DNA: TGTGCCAGCAGCGTGCACTCCAATTCTGGAAACACCATATATTTT. Encoded protein: CASSVHSNSGNTIYF. The J gene is TRBJ1-3, the V gene TRBV9; D not resolved. The CDR3 length is 15 residues. Germline V gene data show CDR1 as SGDLS and CDR2 as YYNGEE. V was shortened by 2 bases and J by 1 base, with 10 bases between the two germline ends.

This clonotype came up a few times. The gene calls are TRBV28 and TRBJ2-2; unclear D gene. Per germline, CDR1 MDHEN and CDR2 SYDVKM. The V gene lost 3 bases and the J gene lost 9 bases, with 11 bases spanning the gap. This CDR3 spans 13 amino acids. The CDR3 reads CASSFPIRRELFF. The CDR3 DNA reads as TGTGCCAGCAGTTTCCCGATACGCAGGGAGCTGTTTTTT.

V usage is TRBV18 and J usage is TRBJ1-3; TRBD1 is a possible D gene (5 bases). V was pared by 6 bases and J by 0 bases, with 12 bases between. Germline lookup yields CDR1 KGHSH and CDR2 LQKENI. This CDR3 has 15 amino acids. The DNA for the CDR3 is TGTGCCAGCTCCCCTCAGGGTTACTCTGGAAACACCATATATTTT. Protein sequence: CASSPQGYSGNTIYF.

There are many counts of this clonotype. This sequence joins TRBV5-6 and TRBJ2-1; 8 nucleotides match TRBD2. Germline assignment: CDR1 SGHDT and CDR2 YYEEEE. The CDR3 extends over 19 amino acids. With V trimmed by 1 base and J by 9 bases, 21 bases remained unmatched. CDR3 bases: TGTGCCAGCAGCTTGAATAGGGCTAGCGGGCGTCCACACTACGGTGAGCAGTTCTTC. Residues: CASSLNRASGRPHYGEQFF. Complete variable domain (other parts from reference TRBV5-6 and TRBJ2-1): DAGVTQSPTHLIKTRGQQVTLRCSPKSGHDTVSWYQQALGQGPQFIFQYYEEEERQRGNFPDRFSGHQFPNYSSELNVNALLLGDSALYLCASSLNRASGRPHYGEQFFGPGTRLTVL.

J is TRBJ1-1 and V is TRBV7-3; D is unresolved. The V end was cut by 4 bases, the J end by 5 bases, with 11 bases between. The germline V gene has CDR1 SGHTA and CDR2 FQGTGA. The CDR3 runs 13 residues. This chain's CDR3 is CASSSLLGTEAFF. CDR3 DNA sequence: TGTGCCAGCAGCTCCCTTTTGGGGACTGAAGCTTTCTTT.

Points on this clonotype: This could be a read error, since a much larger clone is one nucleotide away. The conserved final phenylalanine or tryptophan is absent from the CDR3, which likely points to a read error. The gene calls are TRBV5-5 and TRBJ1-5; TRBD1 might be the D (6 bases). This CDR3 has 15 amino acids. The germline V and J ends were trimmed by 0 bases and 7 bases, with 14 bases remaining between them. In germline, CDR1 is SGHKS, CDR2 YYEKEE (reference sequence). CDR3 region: CASSLVYRVGQPQHI. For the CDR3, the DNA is TGTGCCAGCAGCTTGGTTTACAGGGTCGGACAGCCCCAGCATATT.

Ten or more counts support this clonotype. The CDR3 region is CASSAVGGNQPQHF. In nucleotides, the CDR3 is TGTGCCAGCAGCGCGGTAGGGGGCAATCAGCCCCAGCATTTT. The chain employs TRBV7-8 and TRBJ1-5; tentatively, D is TRBD1 (5 bases). Germline V gene sequence: CDR1 SGHVS, CDR2 FQNEAQ. The germline V and J ends were trimmed by 5 bases and 2 bases, with 10 bases remaining between them. This CDR3 has 14 amino acids.

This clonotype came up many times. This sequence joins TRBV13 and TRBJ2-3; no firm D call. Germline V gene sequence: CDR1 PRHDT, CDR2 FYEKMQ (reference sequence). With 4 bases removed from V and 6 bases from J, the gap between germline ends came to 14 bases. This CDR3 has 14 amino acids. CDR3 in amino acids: CASSYGMGADTQYF. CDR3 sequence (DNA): TGTGCCAGCAGCTACGGCATGGGTGCCGATACGCAGTATTTT. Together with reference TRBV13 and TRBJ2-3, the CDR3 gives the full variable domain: AAGVIQSPRHLIKEKRETATLKCYPIPRHDTVYWYQQGPGQDPQFLISFYEKMQSDKGSIPDRFSAQQFSDYHSELNMSSLELGDSALYFCASSYGMGADTQYFGPGTRLTVL.

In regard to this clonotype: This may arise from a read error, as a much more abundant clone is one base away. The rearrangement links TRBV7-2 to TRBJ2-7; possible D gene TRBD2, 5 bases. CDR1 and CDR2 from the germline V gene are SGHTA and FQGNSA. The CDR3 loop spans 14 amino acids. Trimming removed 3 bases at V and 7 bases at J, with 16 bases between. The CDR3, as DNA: TGTGCCAGCAGCTTGAACGGCGGAGGTACAGAGCAGTACTTC. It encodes CASSLNGGGTEQYF. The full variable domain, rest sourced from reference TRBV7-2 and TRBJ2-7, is GAGVSQSPSNKVTEKGKDVELRCDPISGHTALYWYRQSLGQGLEFLIYFQGNSAPDKSGLPSDRFSAERTGGSVSTLTIQRTQQEDSAVYLCASSLNGGGTEQYFGPGTRLTVT.

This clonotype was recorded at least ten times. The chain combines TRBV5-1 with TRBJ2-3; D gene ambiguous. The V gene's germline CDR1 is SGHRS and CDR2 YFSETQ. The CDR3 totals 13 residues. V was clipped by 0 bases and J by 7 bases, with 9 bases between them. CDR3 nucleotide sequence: TGCGCCAGCAGCTTGGAATCCACCAATACGCAGTATTTT. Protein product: CASSLESTNTQYF.

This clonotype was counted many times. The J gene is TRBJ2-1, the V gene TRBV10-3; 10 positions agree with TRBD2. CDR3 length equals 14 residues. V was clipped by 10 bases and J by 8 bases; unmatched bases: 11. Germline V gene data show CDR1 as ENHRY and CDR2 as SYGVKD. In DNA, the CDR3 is TGTGCCACCTCTGAGCGGGGGGGTGTCGATGAGCAGTTCTTC. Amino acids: CATSERGGVDEQFF.

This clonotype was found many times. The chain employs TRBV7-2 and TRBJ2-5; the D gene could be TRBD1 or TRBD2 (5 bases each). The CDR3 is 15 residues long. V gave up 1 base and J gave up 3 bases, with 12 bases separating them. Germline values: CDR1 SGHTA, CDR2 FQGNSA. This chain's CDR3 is CASSLGGRGEETQYF. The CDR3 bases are TGTGCCAGCAGCTTAGGGGGAAGAGGGGAAGAGACCCAGTACTTC.

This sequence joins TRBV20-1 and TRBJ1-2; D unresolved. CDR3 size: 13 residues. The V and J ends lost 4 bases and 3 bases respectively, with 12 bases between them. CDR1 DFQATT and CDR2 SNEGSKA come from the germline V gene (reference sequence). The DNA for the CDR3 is TGCAGTGCTACCTCTTTGGGTGACTATGGCTACACCTTC. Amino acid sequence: CSATSLGDYGYTF.

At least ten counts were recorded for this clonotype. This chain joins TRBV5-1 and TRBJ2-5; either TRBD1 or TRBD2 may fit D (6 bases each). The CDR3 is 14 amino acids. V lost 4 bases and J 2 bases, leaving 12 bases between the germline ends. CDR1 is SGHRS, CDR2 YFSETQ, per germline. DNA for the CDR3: TGCGCCAGCAGCCCCCGGAGGGGGCAAGAGACCCAGTACTTC. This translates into CASSPRRGQETQYF.

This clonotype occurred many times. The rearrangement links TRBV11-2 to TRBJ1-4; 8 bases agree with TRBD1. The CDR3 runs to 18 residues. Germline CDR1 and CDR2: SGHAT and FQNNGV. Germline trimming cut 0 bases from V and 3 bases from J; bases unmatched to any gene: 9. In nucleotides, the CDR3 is TGTGCCAGCAGCTTAGATCCCCCCACCAGGGGGCCTAATGAAAAACTGTTTTTT. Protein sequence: CASSLDPPTRGPNEKLFF. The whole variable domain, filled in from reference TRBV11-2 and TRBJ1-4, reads EAGVAQSPRYKIIEKRQSVAFWCNPISGHATLYWYQQILGQGPKLLIQFQNNGVVDDSQLPKDRFSAERLKGVDSTLKIQPAKLEDSAVYLCASSLDPPTRGPNEKLFFGSGTQLSVL.

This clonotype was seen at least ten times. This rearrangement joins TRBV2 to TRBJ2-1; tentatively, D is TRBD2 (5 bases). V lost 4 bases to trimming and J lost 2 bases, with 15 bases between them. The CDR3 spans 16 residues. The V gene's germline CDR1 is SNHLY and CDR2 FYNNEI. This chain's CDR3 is CASSAYVGVTYNEQFF. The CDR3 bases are TGTGCCAGCAGTGCGTATGTCGGGGTCACCTACAATGAGCAGTTCTTC.

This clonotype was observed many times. The CDR3 here is CASTLGPNPDNEQFF. The CDR3 nucleotides are TGCGCCAGCACCCTGGGACCTAACCCCGACAATGAGCAGTTCTTC. The rearrangement uses TRBV4-1 and TRBJ2-1; either TRBD1 or TRBD2 may supply D (5 bases each). Germline CDR1 MGHRA, CDR2 YSYEKL. This CDR3 contains 15 residues. The V end was cut by 7 bases, the J end by 5 bases, with 18 bases between.

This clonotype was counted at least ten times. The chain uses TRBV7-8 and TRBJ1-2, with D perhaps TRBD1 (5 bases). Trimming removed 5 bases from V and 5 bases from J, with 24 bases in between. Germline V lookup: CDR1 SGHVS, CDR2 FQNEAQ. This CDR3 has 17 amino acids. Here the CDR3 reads CASSQSRTGVDSYGYTF. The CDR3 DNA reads TGTGCCAGCAGCCAATCCAGGACGGGGGTGGATTCTTATGGCTACACCTTC.

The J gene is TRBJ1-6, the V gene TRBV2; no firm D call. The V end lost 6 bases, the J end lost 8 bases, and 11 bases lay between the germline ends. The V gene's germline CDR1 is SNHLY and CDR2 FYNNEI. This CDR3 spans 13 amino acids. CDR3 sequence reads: CASSGSEDSPLHF. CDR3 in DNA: TGTGCCAGCAGCGGTTCCGAGGATTCACCCCTCCACTTT.

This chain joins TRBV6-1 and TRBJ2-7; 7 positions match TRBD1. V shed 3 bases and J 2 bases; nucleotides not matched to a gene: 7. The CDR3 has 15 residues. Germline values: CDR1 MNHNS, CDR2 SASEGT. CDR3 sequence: CASSDEQGSTYEQYF. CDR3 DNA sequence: TGTGCCAGCAGTGACGAACAGGGGTCTACCTACGAGCAGTACTTC.

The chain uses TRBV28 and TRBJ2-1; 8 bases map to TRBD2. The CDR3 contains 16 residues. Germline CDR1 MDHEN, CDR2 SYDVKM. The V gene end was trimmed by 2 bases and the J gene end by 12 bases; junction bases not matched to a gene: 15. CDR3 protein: CASSLTPGLGGMGQFF. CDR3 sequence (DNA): TGTGCCAGCAGTTTAACACCGGGACTAGGGGGGATGGGGCAGTTCTTC.

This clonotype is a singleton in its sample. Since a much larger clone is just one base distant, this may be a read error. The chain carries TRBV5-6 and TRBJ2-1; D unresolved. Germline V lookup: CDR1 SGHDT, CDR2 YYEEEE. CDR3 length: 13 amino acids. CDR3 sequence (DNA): TGTGCCAGCAGCTTGGCGGTTCGCAATGAGCGGTTCTTC. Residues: CASSLAVRNERFF.

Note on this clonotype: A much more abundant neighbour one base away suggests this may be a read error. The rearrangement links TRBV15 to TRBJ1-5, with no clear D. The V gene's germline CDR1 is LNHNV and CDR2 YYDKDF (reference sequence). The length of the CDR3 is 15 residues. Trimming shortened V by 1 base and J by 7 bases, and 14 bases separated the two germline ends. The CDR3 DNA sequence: TGTGCCACCAGCAGAGGTATGGGTCAAGAACAGCCCCAGCATTTT. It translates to CATSRGMGQEQPQHF.

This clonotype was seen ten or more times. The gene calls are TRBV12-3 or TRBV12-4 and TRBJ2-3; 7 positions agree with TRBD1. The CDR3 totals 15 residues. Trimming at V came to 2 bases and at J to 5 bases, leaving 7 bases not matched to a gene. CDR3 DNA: TGTGCCAGCAGTTTAAAGACAGGGATATTAGATACGCAGTATTTT. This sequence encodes CASSLKTGILDTQYF.

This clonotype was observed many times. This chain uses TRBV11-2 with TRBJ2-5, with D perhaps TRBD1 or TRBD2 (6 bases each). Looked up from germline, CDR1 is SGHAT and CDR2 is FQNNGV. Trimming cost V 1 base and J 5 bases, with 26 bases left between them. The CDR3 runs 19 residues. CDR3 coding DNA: TGTGCCAGCAGCTTAGGGGCCGGGGGCGGCTTCTTTAACCGGGAGACCCAGTACTTC. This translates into CASSLGAGGGFFNRETQYF.

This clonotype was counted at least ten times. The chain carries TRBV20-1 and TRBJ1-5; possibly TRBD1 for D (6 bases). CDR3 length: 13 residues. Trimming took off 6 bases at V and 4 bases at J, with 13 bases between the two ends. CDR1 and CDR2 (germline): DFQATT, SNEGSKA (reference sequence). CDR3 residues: CSAQPGQNQPQHF. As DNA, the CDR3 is TGCAGTGCCCAGCCGGGACAAAATCAGCCCCAGCATTTT.

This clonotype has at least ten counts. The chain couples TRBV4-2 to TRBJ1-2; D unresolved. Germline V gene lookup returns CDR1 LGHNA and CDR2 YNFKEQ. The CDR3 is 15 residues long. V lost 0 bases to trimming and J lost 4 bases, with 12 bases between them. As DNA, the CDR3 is TGTGCCAGCAGCCAAGATGGAGGCAGGCTCTATGGCTACACCTTC. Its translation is CASSQDGGRLYGYTF.

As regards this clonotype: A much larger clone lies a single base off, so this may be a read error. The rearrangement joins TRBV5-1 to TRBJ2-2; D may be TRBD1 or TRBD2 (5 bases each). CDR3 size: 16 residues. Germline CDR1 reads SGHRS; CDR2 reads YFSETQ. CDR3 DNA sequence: TGCGCCAGCAGCTTGGCAGGGACGGCGAACACCGGGGAGCTGCTTTTT. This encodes CASSLAGTANTGELLF. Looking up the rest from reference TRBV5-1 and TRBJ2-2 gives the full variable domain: KAGVTQTPRYLIKTRGQQVTLSCSPISGHRSVSWYQQTPGQGLQFLFEYFSETQRNKGNFPGRFSGRQFSNSRSEMNVSTLELGDSALYLCASSLAGTANTGELLFGEGSRLTVL.

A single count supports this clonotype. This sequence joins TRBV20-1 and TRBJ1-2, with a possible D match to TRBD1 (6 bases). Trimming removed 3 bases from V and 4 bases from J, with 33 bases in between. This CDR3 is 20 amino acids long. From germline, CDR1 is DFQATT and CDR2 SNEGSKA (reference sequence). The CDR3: CSASARDKGMFFRNPYGYTF. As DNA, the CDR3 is TGCAGTGCTAGCGCCCGGGACAAGGGCATGTTTTTCCGGAATCCCTATGGCTACACCTTC.

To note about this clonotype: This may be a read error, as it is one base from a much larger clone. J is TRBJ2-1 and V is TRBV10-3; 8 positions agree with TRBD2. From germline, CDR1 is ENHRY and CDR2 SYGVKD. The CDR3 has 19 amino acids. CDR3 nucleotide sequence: TGTGTCATCAGTGAGTCGAACCCATTTGGCGGGGGGCCCTACAATGAGCAGTTCTTC. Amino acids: CVISESNPFGGGPYNEQFF.

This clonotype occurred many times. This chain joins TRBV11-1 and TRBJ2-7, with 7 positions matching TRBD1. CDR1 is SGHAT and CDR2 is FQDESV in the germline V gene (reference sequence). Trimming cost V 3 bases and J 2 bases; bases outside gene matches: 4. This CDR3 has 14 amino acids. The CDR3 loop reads CASSFDRVTYEQYF. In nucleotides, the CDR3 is TGTGCCAGCAGCTTTGACAGGGTAACCTACGAGCAGTACTTC.

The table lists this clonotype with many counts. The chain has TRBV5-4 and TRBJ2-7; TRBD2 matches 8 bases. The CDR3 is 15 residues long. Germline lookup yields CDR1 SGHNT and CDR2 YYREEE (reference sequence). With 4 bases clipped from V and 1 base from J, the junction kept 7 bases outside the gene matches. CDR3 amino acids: CASSPALAVSYEQYF. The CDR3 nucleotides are TGTGCCAGCAGCCCGGCACTAGCGGTGTCCTACGAGCAGTACTTC.